The 24 T cell receptor beta chains given below trace back to one sample, sequenced in a study of T cell responses to AZD1222 COVID-19 vaccine. The data were produced by immunoSEQ multiplex PCR, yet TCRdb's version contains in-frame clones alone and is incomplete. The sample holds 200,000 or so clones, about 89% seen once. Sample: peripheral blood, taken on day 0 of MenACWY control vaccination. These receptors came from an adult in good health.

V and J are TRBV5-1 and TRBJ2-7; D is ambiguous. V was shortened by 0 bases and J by 6 bases, with 13 bases between the two germline ends. The V gene's germline CDR1 is SGHRS and CDR2 YFSETQ. CDR3 size: 14 residues. CDR3 in DNA: TGCGCCAGCAGCTTGGAGGCTAGAAATGGCGAGCAGTACTTC. Protein: CASSLEARNGEQYF.

This clone was seen repeatedly, ten times or more. This chain uses TRBV7-9 with TRBJ2-7, with D uncertain. CDR1 is SEHNR and CDR2 is FQNEAQ in the germline V gene (reference sequence). Trimming took off 4 bases at V and 2 bases at J, with 15 bases between the two ends. The CDR3 loop spans 15 amino acids. The CDR3 sequence: CASSSKLAGAYEQYF. CDR3 DNA sequence: TGTGCCAGCAGCTCGAAATTAGCTGGAGCCTACGAGCAGTACTTC.

The V gene is TRBV27, the J gene TRBJ2-7; 12 nucleotides align to TRBD2. CDR3 size: 13 residues. V shed 2 bases and J 7 bases; nucleotides not matched to a gene: 0. CDR1 is MNHEY, CDR2 SMNVEV, per germline (reference sequence). The CDR3 loop reads CASSLLAGGEQYF. In nucleotides, the CDR3 is TGTGCCAGCAGTTTACTAGCGGGAGGGGAGCAGTACTTC.

The chain is built from TRBV11-2 and TRBJ2-7; possibly TRBD1 for D (5 bases). V lost 5 bases and J lost 1, with 6 bases in between. Germline V gene data show CDR1 as SGHAT and CDR2 as FQNNGV. CDR3 size: 12 residues. Here the CDR3 DNA reads TGTGCCAGCAGCAGGGGTTCCTACGAGCAGTACTTC. Its protein is CASSRGSYEQYF.

The V and J genes are TRBV7-8 and TRBJ2-2; TRBD2 might be the D (5 bases). The germline V gene has CDR1 SGHVS and CDR2 FQNEAQ. CDR3 size: 14 residues. Trimming removed 1 base from V and 6 bases from J, with 9 bases in between. CDR3 in DNA: TGTGCCAGCAGCTTAGAGGCGGGTTCCGGGGAGCTGTTTTTT. This gives the protein CASSLEAGSGELFF. The variable domain in full, with the rest retrieved from reference TRBV7-8 and TRBJ2-2, is GAGVSQSPRYKVAKRGQDVALRCDPISGHVSLFWYQQALGQGPEFLTYFQNEAQLDKSGLPSDRFFAERPEGSVSTLKIQRTQQEDSAVYLCASSLEAGSGELFFGEGSRLTVL.

The gene calls are TRBV15 and TRBJ2-1, with 8 bases identical to TRBD1. The V segment lost 1 base and the J segment 5 bases; nucleotides outside the gene matches: 7. Looked up from germline, CDR1 is LNHNV and CDR2 is YYDKDF (reference sequence). The CDR3 runs 16 residues. The CDR3 protein is CATSRGRDRPNNEQFF. The CDR3 DNA reads as TGTGCCACCAGCAGAGGACGGGACAGGCCAAACAATGAGCAGTTCTTC. The full variable domain, its missing parts supplied by reference TRBV15 and TRBJ2-1, is DAMVIQNPRYQVTQFGKPVTLSCSQTLNHNVMYWYQQKSSQAPKLLFHYYDKDFNNEADTPDNFQSRRPNTSFCFLDIRSPGLGDTAMYLCATSRGRDRPNNEQFFGPGTRLTVL.

The rearrangement links TRBV5-6 to TRBJ2-4, with D possibly being TRBD2 (6 bases). This CDR3 comprises 16 residues. Trimming stripped 4 bases from V and 0 bases from J, with 14 bases between. The germline V gene has CDR1 SGHDT and CDR2 YYEEEE. The CDR3: CASSRERILAKNIQYF. The CDR3 nucleotides read TGTGCCAGCAGCCGGGAGCGGATTCTAGCCAAAAACATTCAGTACTTC.

CDR3 sequence reads: CASTRQGDNYGYTF. The CDR3, as DNA: TGTGCCAGCACCCGACAGGGGGATAACTATGGCTACACCTTC. This chain links TRBV9 with TRBJ1-2, with 9 bases matching TRBD1. J gave up 1 base and V 6 bases, and 4 bases lay outside the gene matches. Germline V lookup: CDR1 SGDLS, CDR2 YYNGEE. This CDR3 comprises 14 residues.

The chain couples TRBV20-1 to TRBJ2-6; 7 bases align to TRBD1. This CDR3 region has 17 residues. Germline CDR1 DFQATT, CDR2 SNEGSKA (reference sequence). J was trimmed by 4 bases and V by 3 bases; bases with no gene match: 12. In DNA, the CDR3 is TGCAGTGCTAGTGATGTTACCAGGGGGTCCGGGGCCAACGTCCTGACTTTC. This gives the protein CSASDVTRGSGANVLTF.

The rearrangement links TRBV28 to TRBJ2-5, with 7 nucleotides matching TRBD2. The CDR3 has 10 amino acids. V trimming: 7 bases; J trimming: 13 bases; junction bases outside the gene matches: 6. Germline lookup yields CDR1 MDHEN and CDR2 SYDVKM. The CDR3 region is CASTQGLTYF. The CDR3 region has the DNA TGTGCCAGCACCCAGGGACTAACGTACTTC.

This clone occurred a few times. V usage is TRBV19 and J usage is TRBJ2-3; TRBD1 aligns across 7 bases. Germline V CDR1 and CDR2: LNHDA, SQIVND (reference sequence). This CDR3 has 12 residues. V was clipped by 5 bases and J by 7 bases; unmatched bases: 3. CDR3 residues: CASSVQGNTQYF. The CDR3 DNA reads as TGTGCCAGTAGTGTACAGGGGAATACGCAGTATTTT.

The chain carries TRBV18 and TRBJ2-3; the D gene is possibly TRBD1 (5 bases). The germline V and J ends were trimmed by 1 base and 4 bases, with 12 bases remaining between them. Germline CDR1 reads KGHSH; CDR2 reads LQKENI. The CDR3 runs 15 residues. CDR3 DNA: TGTGCCAGCTCACCACAGGCCAGGGTGGCAGATACGCAGTATTTT. This encodes CASSPQARVADTQYF.

The J gene is TRBJ1-2, the V gene TRBV7-3; TRBD1 matches 8 bases. The V segment lost 2 bases and the J segment 8 bases; nucleotides outside the gene matches: 4. This CDR3 has 13 amino acids. Germline V gives CDR1 SGHTA, CDR2 FQGTGA. The chain's CDR3 is CASSLEAGGGYTF. The CDR3 region has the DNA TGTGCCAGCAGCTTAGAAGCAGGGGGCGGCTACACCTTC.

This chain links TRBV27 with TRBJ2-1, with 12 bases identical to TRBD2. The junction had 2 bases not matched to a gene; V was cut back by 3 bases and J by 2 bases. The CDR3 extends over 16 amino acids. The V gene's germline CDR1 is MNHEY and CDR2 SMNVEV (reference sequence). CDR3 DNA: TGTGCCAGCAGTTTTCGGACTAGCGGGACCTACAATGAGCAGTTCTTC. Amino acid sequence: CASSFRTSGTYNEQFF.

The V and J genes are TRBV30 and TRBJ2-5; no clear D gene. Germline V gene sequence: CDR1 GTSNPN, CDR2 SVGIG (reference sequence). V lost 5 bases and J 5 bases, leaving 9 bases between the germline ends. The CDR3 spans 11 residues. The CDR3 DNA sequence: TGTGCCTGGCTAGACCGGGAGACCCAGTACTTC. Encoded protein: CAWLDRETQYF. Together with reference TRBV30 and TRBJ2-5, the CDR3 gives the full variable domain: SQTIHQWPATLVQPVGSPLSLECTVEGTSNPNLYWYRQAAGRGLQLLFYSVGIGQISSEVPQNLSASRPQDRQFILSSKKLLLSDSGFYLCAWLDRETQYFGPGTRLLVL.

This clone occurred once. The J gene is TRBJ1-1, the V gene TRBV4-2; TRBD1 agrees at 8 bases. The germline CDR1 and CDR2 sequences are LGHNA and YNFKEQ. Trimming at V came to 1 base and at J to 0 bases, leaving 4 bases not matched to a gene. CDR3 length: 16 residues. CDR3 in amino acids: CASSQVTGGMNTEAFF. CDR3 in DNA: TGTGCCAGCAGCCAAGTCACAGGGGGGATGAACACTGAAGCTTTCTTT.

This chain joins TRBV21-1 and TRBJ2-7; the tabulated D call, TRBD1, remains unverified against the DNA. TRBV21-1 is a listed pseudogene. The CDR3 totals 17 residues. CDR3 nucleotide sequence: TGTGCCAGCAGCACGCTCCCCCGGACAGCAAACTCCTACGAGCAGTACTTC. Translation gives CASSTLPRTANSYEQYF.

The genes are TRBV28 and TRBJ1-1; D unclear. The CDR3 spans 11 residues. CDR1 is MDHEN and CDR2 is SYDVKM in the germline V gene. V gave up 10 bases and J gave up 6 bases, with 12 bases separating them. The CDR3 DNA sequence: TGTGCCATCATTCGGGAGGCTGAAGCTTTCTTT. Its protein is CAIIREAEAFF.

The V and J genes are TRBV21-1 and TRBJ2-3; TRBD2, the D gene given by the table, was not confirmed from the DNA. TRBV21-1 is described as a pseudogene. The CDR3 consists of 11 residues. The CDR3 protein is CATKRETTQYF. In DNA, the CDR3 is TGTGCCACAAAGCGGGAGACTACGCAGTATTTT.

This clone was counted a single time. The V and J genes are TRBV4-1 and TRBJ2-7, with 7 bases matching TRBD1. V was clipped by 4 bases and J by 0 bases; unmatched bases: 3. The CDR3 loop spans 14 amino acids. From germline, CDR1 is MGHRA and CDR2 YSYEKL. CDR3 nucleotide sequence: TGCGCCAGCAGCCGGGACAGCGGCTCCTACGAGCAGTACTTC. This codes for CASSRDSGSYEQYF.

The chain couples TRBV4-2 to TRBJ2-7; possible D gene TRBD1, 5 bases. Germline CDR1 LGHNA, CDR2 YNFKEQ. The CDR3 is 17 residues long. V gave up 0 bases and J gave up 0 bases, with 15 bases separating them. CDR3 in amino acids: CASSQDPPGIGSYEQYF. The CDR3 region has the DNA TGTGCCAGCAGCCAAGATCCCCCAGGGATCGGCTCCTACGAGCAGTACTTC.

This chain connects TRBV12-3 or TRBV12-4 to TRBJ1-2; tentative D call: TRBD1 (6 bases). The V and J ends lost 7 bases and 6 bases respectively, with 15 bases between them. The CDR3 spans 13 residues. CDR3 DNA sequence: TGTGCCAGCAACCAGGGGATATTGAATGGCTACACCTTC. This gives the protein CASNQGILNGYTF.

The chain joins TRBV7-2 to TRBJ2-2, with a weak D call TRBD2 (6 bases). Trimming pared 0 bases from V and 1 base from J, leaving 6 bases between. Per the germline V gene, CDR1 is SGHTA and CDR2 is FQGNSA. The CDR3 is 15 amino acids. In nucleotides, the CDR3 is TGTGCCAGCAGCTTAGCGGGGGGGAACACCGGGGAGCTGTTTTTT. Encoded protein: CASSLAGGNTGELFF.

J is TRBJ2-1 and V is TRBV4-2; 9 bases map to TRBD1. The junction had 4 bases not matched to a gene; V was cut back by 1 base and J by 0 bases. Germline assignment: CDR1 LGHNA and CDR2 YNFKEQ. The CDR3 covers 17 residues. The CDR3 DNA sequence: TGTGCCAGCAGCCAAGGGACAGGGGTAAGCTCCTACAATGAGCAGTTCTTC. Translating gives CASSQGTGVSSYNEQFF.